This T cell receptor (beta chain) was recovered during a study of control samples from healthy donors and cancer patients. The table came from immunoSEQ multiplex PCR; TCRdb's copy has only in-frame clones and leaves some out. The data contain approximately 30,000 clones, approximately 87% of them singletons. The germline gives CDR1 SGHRS, CDR2 YFSETQ. There are 14 residues in the CDR3. Deletions cut 5 bases from V and 0 bases from J, with 8 bases between. The chain combines TRBV5-1 with TRBJ1-4; possibly TRBD1 for D (5 bases). The TCR sequence derives from a woman in her thirties or forties with lung cancer. Sample: PBMCs. DNA for the CDR3: TGCGCCAGCAGGGCAGGGCCAACTAATGAAAAACTGTTTTTT. Its protein product is CASRAGPTNEKLFF.